Below are 27 T cell receptor beta chains sequenced from a single sample in a study of beta chain features in type 1 diabetes. The entirety of the isolated RNA underwent reverse transcription, so expressed TCRB transcripts were sequenced. This table comes from immunoSEQ multiplex PCR, and its TCRdb copy is limited to in-frame clones, with some not included. The sample holds 38,000 or so clones, 64% seen once. The sequenced sample was Tregs from blood. These receptors were collected from a woman aged 25 to 39 in good health.

The chain uses TRBV2 and TRBJ1-6; D is possibly TRBD1 (5 bases). This CDR3 is 13 amino acids long. Germline values: CDR1 SNHLY, CDR2 FYNNEI. V was cut by 6 bases and J by 11 bases, with 14 bases left in between. The CDR3 spells CASRTSDNAPLHF. The CDR3 bases are TGTGCCAGCAGGACTTCGGACAATGCACCCCTCCACTTT.

V usage is TRBV5-1 and J usage is TRBJ1-6, with 7 bases identical to TRBD1. CDR1 is SGHRS, CDR2 YFSETQ, per germline. The CDR3 is made up of 18 amino acids. V gave up 4 bases and J gave up 7 bases; unmatched junction bases: 17. The CDR3 sequence: CASSTTGAAGSPNSPLHF. CDR3 DNA sequence: TGCGCCAGCAGCACCACAGGGGCGGCTGGTTCACCCAATTCACCCCTCCACTTT.

The genes are TRBV6-1 and TRBJ2-7; D unresolved. Germline CDR1 is MNHNS and CDR2 is SASEGT. This CDR3 is built from 13 residues. V was clipped by 1 base and J by 4 bases, with 8 bases between them. CDR3 residues: CASSEVSFYEQYF. The CDR3 DNA reads as TGTGCCAGCAGTGAAGTCTCGTTTTACGAGCAGTACTTC.

This clone has just a few counts. The chain employs TRBV27 and TRBJ1-2; D is undetermined. CDR3 size: 14 residues. V lost 4 bases and J 8 bases, leaving 17 bases between the germline ends. CDR1 and CDR2 (germline): MNHEY, SMNVEV (reference sequence). The CDR3 DNA reads TGTGCCAGCAGTTCAGACCCCCGACCGGGGGGCTACACCTTC. It yields the protein CASSSDPRPGGYTF.

This sequence joins TRBV21-1 and TRBJ1-2; the D call TRBD1 from the table was never checked on the DNA. TRBV21-1 is a documented pseudogene. The CDR3 loop spans 15 amino acids. Here the CDR3 reads CASSNHRVLSYGYTF. Here the CDR3 DNA reads TGTGCCAGCAGCAACCACAGAGTCCTGTCCTATGGCTACACCTTC.

J is TRBJ1-1 and V is TRBV7-9; D is undetermined. This CDR3 has 16 residues. Per germline, CDR1 SEHNR and CDR2 FQNEAQ (reference sequence). Trimming shortened V by 4 bases and J by 1 base, and 16 bases separated the two germline ends. The CDR3 sequence: CASSSKGGTKNTEAFF. In nucleotides, the CDR3 is TGTGCCAGCAGCTCTAAAGGAGGAACTAAGAACACTGAAGCTTTCTTT. The complete variable domain, with remaining parts taken from reference TRBV7-9 and TRBJ1-1, reads DTGVSQNPRHKITKRGQNVTFRCDPISEHNRLYWYRQTLGQGPEFLTYFQNEAQLEKSRLLSDRFSAERPKGSFSTLEIQRTEQGDSAMYLCASSSKGGTKNTEAFFGQGTRLTVV.

The gene calls are TRBV19 and TRBJ2-3; TRBD1 is a possible D gene (5 bases). V lost 6 bases, J lost 2 bases, and 9 bases lay in between. The length of the CDR3 is 13 residues. CDR1 LNHDA and CDR2 SQIVND come from the germline V gene (reference sequence). The CDR3 coding sequence is TGTGCCAGTAGAAACAGGAACACAGATACGCAGTATTTT. Translation gives CASRNRNTDTQYF.

The chain uses TRBV19 and TRBJ2-1, with TRBD2 identical over 11 bases. Germline CDR1 LNHDA, CDR2 SQIVND (reference sequence). J gave up 2 bases and V 4 bases, and 1 base lay outside the gene matches. The CDR3 consists of 15 residues. The CDR3 coding sequence is TGTGCCAGTAGTACACTAGCGGGAGCCTACAATGAGCAGTTCTTC. It is translated as CASSTLAGAYNEQFF.

The chain is built from TRBV27 and TRBJ2-5, with a weak D call TRBD1 (5 bases). The DNA end lines up better with TRBJ2-7; the J call may be wrong. This CDR3 is 13 amino acids long. CDR1 and CDR2 from the germline V gene are MNHEY and SMNVEV (reference sequence). DNA for the CDR3: TGTGCCAGCAGTCCAGGACACTACTACGAGCAGTACTTC. It specifies CASSPGHYYEQYF.

This clone turned up a few times. V and J are TRBV15 and TRBJ2-5; 8 bases are shared with TRBD1. The CDR3 is made up of 14 amino acids. Germline loops: CDR1 LNHNV, CDR2 YYDKDF (reference sequence). V was pared by 2 bases and J by 3 bases, with 2 bases of the junction left unmatched. CDR3 DNA: TGTGCCACCAGCAGACAGGGACAGGAAGAGACCCAGTACTTC. Translating it yields CATSRQGQEETQYF.

This chain joins TRBV4-3 and TRBJ2-3; D ambiguous. The germline V gene encodes CDR1 LGHNA and CDR2 YSLEER. Trimming left V 2 bases short and J 7 bases short, with 19 bases between. This CDR3 is 16 amino acids long. DNA of the CDR3: TGCGCCAGCAGCCAAAATCCCTTTCTAGAAGCAAATACGCAGTATTTT. This codes for CASSQNPFLEANTQYF.

This chain links TRBV4-3 with TRBJ2-2; D gene unclear. The germline V gene has CDR1 LGHNA and CDR2 YSLEER. The CDR3 has 14 residues. V was trimmed by 0 bases and J by 5 bases, leaving 7 bases between them. The CDR3 is CASSQESLTGELFF. The DNA of the CDR3 is TGCGCCAGCAGCCAAGAATCCCTAACCGGGGAGCTGTTTTTT.

This clone appeared a single time. The gene calls are TRBV28 and TRBJ1-2; TRBD1 aligns across 7 bases. In germline, CDR1 is MDHEN, CDR2 SYDVKM. The V and J ends lost 0 bases and 7 bases, in that order; junction bases with no gene match: 11. The CDR3 is 16 residues long. The CDR3 region is CASSLWTGLKQGGYTF. CDR3 in DNA: TGTGCCAGCAGTTTATGGACAGGGCTAAAACAAGGTGGCTACACCTTC.

CDR3 nucleotide sequence: TGTGCCAGCAGCTTAAGTTACAGCTCGAAGCAAGAGACCCAGTACTTC. Translating gives CASSLSYSSKQETQYF. V usage is TRBV7-2 and J usage is TRBJ2-5; D call uncertain. Between the trimmed V and J ends, which lost 2 bases and 2 bases, there was a span of 15 bases. This CDR3 is built from 16 residues. CDR1 SGHTA and CDR2 FQGNSA come from the germline V gene.

The chain carries TRBV2 and TRBJ2-5; TRBD2 agrees at 8 bases. The V gene end was trimmed by 5 bases and the J gene end by 5 bases; junction bases not matched to a gene: 7. Germline V gene lookup returns CDR1 SNHLY and CDR2 FYNNEI. The CDR3 has 14 residues. The CDR3 sequence: CASSPSGRGETQYF. In DNA form, the CDR3 reads TGTGCCAGCAGTCCAAGCGGGAGAGGGGAGACCCAGTACTTC.

J is TRBJ2-7 and V is TRBV6-5; 8 bases line up with TRBD1. J lost 5 bases, V lost 6 bases, and 12 bases had no gene match. Germline V gene data show CDR1 as MNHEY and CDR2 as SVGAGI. There are 15 residues in the CDR3. This CDR3 reads CASSPDRGLINEQYF. CDR3 coding DNA: TGTGCCAGCAGCCCCGACAGGGGTTTGATAAACGAGCAGTACTTC.

The chain uses TRBV6-1 and TRBJ1-1; the D gene is possibly TRBD1 (5 bases). CDR1 and CDR2 (germline): MNHNS, SASEGT. The CDR3 sequence is 18 residues long. V shed 2 bases and J shed 5 bases, with 24 bases lying between them. CDR3: CASSERAHGAPLGTEAFF. The CDR3 DNA reads TGTGCCAGCAGTGAAAGGGCTCATGGGGCCCCACTTGGGACTGAAGCTTTCTTT.

In its sample, this clone was seen once. J is TRBJ2-5 and V is TRBV19, with 11 nucleotides matching TRBD1. The CDR3 is made up of 13 amino acids. After removal of 8 bases from V and 6 bases from J, the junction contained 5 bases not matched to a gene. CDR1 is LNHDA, CDR2 SQIVND, per germline (reference sequence). CDR3 loop: CASQGQGAKTQYF. The CDR3 DNA follows: TGTGCCAGTCAAGGACAGGGGGCAAAGACCCAGTACTTC.

This clone occurred once. The genes are TRBV19 and TRBJ2-1; D possibly corresponds to TRBD2 (6 bases). CDR3 length: 15 residues. Per the germline V gene, CDR1 is LNHDA and CDR2 is SQIVND (reference sequence). Deletions cut 2 bases from V and 2 bases from J, with 10 bases between. The CDR3 sequence is CASSILGGAYNEQFF. CDR3 in DNA: TGTGCCAGTAGTATATTGGGCGGGGCCTACAATGAGCAGTTCTTC.

This rearrangement joins TRBV10-3 to TRBJ2-7; 7 nucleotides agree with TRBD2. The trim removed 10 bases at V and 2 bases at J, leaving 14 bases unmatched. The germline V gene has CDR1 ENHRY and CDR2 SYGVKD. The CDR3 covers 15 residues. The CDR3 nucleotides read TGTGCCACCCTGACCCCGGCTAGCGGCCCCTACGAGCAGTACTTC. Protein: CATLTPASGPYEQYF.

The V gene is TRBV2, the J gene TRBJ2-7, with 14 bases matching TRBD2. Germline CDR1 and CDR2: SNHLY and FYNNEI. With 7 bases clipped from V and 2 bases from J, the junction kept 10 bases outside the gene matches. CDR3 length: 17 residues. The CDR3 nucleotides are TGTGCCAGCAAAGGGACTAGCGGGAGAGGGGGCACCTACGAGCAGTACTTC. It translates to CASKGTSGRGGTYEQYF.

The chain is built from TRBV27 and TRBJ2-6, with TRBD2 as a possible D gene (6 bases). Trimming took 6 bases from V and 1 from J, leaving 19 bases between them. The length of the CDR3 is 18 residues. Per germline, CDR1 MNHEY and CDR2 SMNVEV (reference sequence). In nucleotides, the CDR3 is TGTGCCAGCAGCGGGGACTCCACGAGGGGTTCTGGGGCCAACGTCCTGACTTTC. It is translated as CASSGDSTRGSGANVLTF.

This clone came up once. The chain employs TRBV5-4 and TRBJ2-3; a weak D match, TRBD2 (6 bases). Per the germline V gene, CDR1 is SGHNT and CDR2 is YYREEE (reference sequence). The CDR3 runs 15 residues. V dropped 3 bases and J dropped 4 bases, with 15 bases sitting between them. CDR3 in amino acids: CASSSGLLKPDTQYF. CDR3 in DNA: TGTGCCAGCAGCTCGGGACTCCTAAAACCAGATACGCAGTATTTT.

The V gene is TRBV5-1, the J gene TRBJ2-3; tentative D call: TRBD2 (5 bases). CDR1 and CDR2 (germline): SGHRS, YFSETQ. V lost 4 bases and J lost 0, with 12 bases in between. CDR3 length: 15 residues. The CDR3 protein is CASSLRSGSTDTQYF. Written as DNA, the CDR3 is TGCGCCAGCAGCCTTCGGAGCGGAAGCACAGATACGCAGTATTTT.

This clone occurred a few times. V gene TRBV4-2 combines with J gene TRBJ2-3, with D possibly matching TRBD2 (6 bases). The CDR3 extends over 15 amino acids. Trimming pared 5 bases from V and 1 base from J, leaving 13 bases between. CDR1 is LGHNA and CDR2 is YNFKEQ in the germline V gene. CDR3 sequence reads: CASSLEAGRTDTQYF. The CDR3 bases are TGTGCCAGCAGCTTGGAGGCGGGACGCACAGATACGCAGTATTTT.

In its sample, this clone was seen a few times. CDR3 sequence: CASSHRQDSTDTQYF. The CDR3 DNA is TGTGCCAGCAGTCACAGACAGGATAGCACAGATACGCAGTATTTT. The chain recombines TRBV28 with TRBJ2-3; D possibly corresponds to TRBD1 (6 bases). V dropped 5 bases and J dropped 0 bases, with 12 bases sitting between them. CDR3 length equals 15 residues. The germline V gene encodes CDR1 MDHEN and CDR2 SYDVKM.

V is TRBV28 and J is TRBJ2-1; 11 bases line up with TRBD1. Trimming cost V 7 bases and J 6 bases; bases outside gene matches: 5. The CDR3 extends over 14 amino acids. Germline CDR1 is MDHEN and CDR2 is SYDVKM. CDR3 protein: CASIRDRGVNEQFF. The CDR3 DNA reads TGTGCCAGCATTCGGGACAGGGGGGTCAATGAGCAGTTCTTC. Together with reference TRBV28 and TRBJ2-1, the CDR3 gives the full variable domain: DVKVTQSSRYLVKRTGEKVFLECVQDMDHENMFWYRQDPGLGLRLIYFSYDVKMKEKGDIPEGYSVSREKKERFSLILESASTNQTSMYLCASIRDRGVNEQFFGPGTRLTVL.